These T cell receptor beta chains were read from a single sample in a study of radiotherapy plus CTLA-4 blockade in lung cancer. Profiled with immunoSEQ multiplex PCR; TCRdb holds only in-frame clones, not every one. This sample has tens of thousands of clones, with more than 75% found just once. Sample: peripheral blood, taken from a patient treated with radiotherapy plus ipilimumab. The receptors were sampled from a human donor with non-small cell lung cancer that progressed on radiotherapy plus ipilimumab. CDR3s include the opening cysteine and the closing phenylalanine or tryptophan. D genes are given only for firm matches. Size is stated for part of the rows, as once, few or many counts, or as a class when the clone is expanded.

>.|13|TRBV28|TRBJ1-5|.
CASSIPSTQPQHF
TGTGCCAGCAGTATCCCCTCCACACAGCCCCAGCATTTT
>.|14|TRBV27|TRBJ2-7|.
CASSLSGARGEQYF
TGTGCCAGCAGTTTATCTGGGGCGCGGGGCGAGCAGTACTTC
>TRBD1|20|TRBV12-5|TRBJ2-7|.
CASGFDPLGQGGIVDYEQYF
TGTGCTAGTGGTTTCGACCCCTTGGGACAGGGAGGAATTGTGGACTACGAGCAGTACTTC
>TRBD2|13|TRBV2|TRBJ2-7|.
CASSVREIYEQYF
TGTGCCAGCAGTGTGCGGGAGATATACGAGCAGTACTTC
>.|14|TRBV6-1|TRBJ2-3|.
CASSRRASTDTQYF
TGTGCCAGCAGTAGGCGGGCGAGCACAGATACGCAGTATTTT
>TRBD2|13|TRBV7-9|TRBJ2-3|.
CASRLAGADTQYF
TGTGCCAGCAGACTAGCGGGAGCAGATACGCAGTATTTT
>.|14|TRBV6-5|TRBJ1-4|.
CASSYGQGNEKLFF
TGTGCCAGCAGTTACGGTCAGGGGAATGAAAAACTGTTTTTT
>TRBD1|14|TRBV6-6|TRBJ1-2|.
CASSYGDSGGGYTF
TGTGCCAGCAGTTACGGGGACAGTGGTGGTGGCTACACCTTC
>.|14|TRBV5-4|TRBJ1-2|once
CASSLIGVGYGYTF
TGTGCCAGCAGCTTGATCGGGGTCGGCTATGGCTACACCTTC
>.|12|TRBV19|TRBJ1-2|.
CASALSPYGYTF
TGTGCCAGTGCGCTGTCTCCCTATGGCTACACCTTC
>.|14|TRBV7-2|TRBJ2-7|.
CASRGAGTPYEQYF
TGTGCCAGCAGGGGGGCCGGGACACCGTACGAGCAGTACTTC
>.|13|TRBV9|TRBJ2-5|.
CVSSPRGRVDQYF
TGTGTCAGCAGCCCCCGAGGCAGGGTCGACCAGTACTTC
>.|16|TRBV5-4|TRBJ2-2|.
CASSPGRSLNTGELFF
TGTGCCAGCAGCCCTGGGAGGTCCCTGAACACCGGGGAGCTGTTTTTT
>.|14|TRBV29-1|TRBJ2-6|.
CSVGTGAGANVLTF
TGCAGCGTTGGGACCGGTGCTGGGGCCAACGTCCTGACTTTC
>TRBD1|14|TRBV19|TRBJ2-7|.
CASSLGQGDYEQYF
TGTGCCAGTAGTCTCGGACAGGGGGACTACGAGCAGTACTTC
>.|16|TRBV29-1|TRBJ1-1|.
CSVARQATFMNTEAFF
TGCAGCGTCGCACGACAGGCCACTTTTATGAACACTGAAGCTTTCTTT
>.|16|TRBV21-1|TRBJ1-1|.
CASSKALKQGNTEAFF
TGTGCCAGCAGCAAAGCGCTAAAACAGGGGAACACTGAAGCTTTCTTT
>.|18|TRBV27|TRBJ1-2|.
CASRDQGPWYSRNYGYTF
TGTGCCAGCCGCGATCAGGGCCCGTGGTATAGCAGAAACTATGGCTACACCTTC
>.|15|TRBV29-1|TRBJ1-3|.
CSVGQPTLSGNTIYF
TGCAGCGTCGGACAGCCTACACTCTCTGGAAACACCATATATTTT
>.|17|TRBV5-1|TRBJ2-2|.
CASSGGAAVQNTGELFF
TGCGCCAGCAGCGGGGGGGCGGCGGTGCAAAACACCGGGGAGCTGTTTTTT
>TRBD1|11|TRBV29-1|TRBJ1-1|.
CSVGASGGAFF
TGCAGCGTTGGGGCCTCAGGGGGAGCTTTCTTT
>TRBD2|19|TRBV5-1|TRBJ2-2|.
CASSLGKGTSGGTTGELFF
TGCGCCAGCAGCTTGGGGAAAGGGACTAGCGGGGGAACCACCGGGGAGCTGTTTTTT
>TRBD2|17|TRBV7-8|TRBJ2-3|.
CASSLYGGRPGTDTQYF
TGTGCCAGCAGCTTGTATGGCGGGAGGCCCGGCACAGATACGCAGTATTTT
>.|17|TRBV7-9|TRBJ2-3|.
CASSPSTAGPSTDTQYF
TGTGCCAGCAGTCCCTCCACCGCAGGGCCTAGCACAGATACGCAGTATTTT
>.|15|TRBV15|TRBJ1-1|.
CATSRASPVNTEAFF
TGTGCCACCAGCAGAGCCTCCCCAGTGAACACTGAAGCTTTCTTT
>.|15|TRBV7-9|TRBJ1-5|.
CASSLGDREGQPQHF
TGTGCCAGCAGCTTAGGCGACCGGGAGGGTCAGCCCCAGCATTTT
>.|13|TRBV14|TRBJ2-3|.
CASSQDRRDTQYF
TGTGCCAGCAGCCAAGATCGTAGAGATACGCAGTATTTT
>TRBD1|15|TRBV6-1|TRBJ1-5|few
CASSQGQWGVQPQHF
TGTGCCAGCAGCCAGGGACAGTGGGGGGTTCAGCCCCAGCATTTT
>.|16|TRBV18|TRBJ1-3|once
CASSPPGDYSGNTIYF
TGTGCCAGCTCACCACCGGGTGACTACTCTGGAAACACCATATATTTT
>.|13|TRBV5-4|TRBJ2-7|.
CASARDNSYEQYF
TGTGCCAGCGCCCGGGACAACTCCTACGAGCAGTACTTC
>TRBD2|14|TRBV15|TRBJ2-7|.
CATSRGGLAYEQYF
TGTGCCACCAGCAGAGGGGGACTAGCCTACGAGCAGTACTTC
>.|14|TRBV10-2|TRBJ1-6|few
CASSSGPGNSPLHF
TGCGCCAGCAGTTCGGGACCGGGTAATTCACCCCTCCACTTT
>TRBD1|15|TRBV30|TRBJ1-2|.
CAWSSRDRGLGGYTF
TGTGCCTGGAGTAGCCGGGACAGGGGATTGGGTGGCTACACCTTC
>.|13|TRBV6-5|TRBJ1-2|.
CASIKPGDYGYTF
TGTGCCAGCATTAAACCAGGGGACTATGGCTACACCTTC
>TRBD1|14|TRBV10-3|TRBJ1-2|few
CAISESDRAVGYTF
TGTGCCATCAGTGAGTCCGACAGGGCGGTTGGCTACACCTTC
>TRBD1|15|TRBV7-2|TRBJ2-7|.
CASSLLGQGAYEQYF
TGTGCCAGCAGCTTACTGGGACAGGGGGCTTACGAGCAGTACTTC
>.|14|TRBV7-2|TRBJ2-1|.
CASSLRTKRNEQFF
TGTGCCAGCAGCTTGAGGACAAAGAGGAATGAGCAGTTCTTC
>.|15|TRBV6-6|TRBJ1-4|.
CASSLDGRPNEKLFF
TGTGCCAGCAGTTTAGACGGGAGGCCTAATGAAAAACTGTTTTTT
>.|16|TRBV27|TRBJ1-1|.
CASRVDSTIQNTEAFF
TGTGCCAGCAGAGTTGACAGTACTATACAGAACACTGAAGCTTTCTTT
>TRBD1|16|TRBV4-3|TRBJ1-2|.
CASSQVTGAVSYGYTF
TGCGCCAGCAGCCAGGTCACAGGGGCTGTGAGCTATGGCTACACCTTC
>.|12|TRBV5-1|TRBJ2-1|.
CASSRLANEQFF
TGCGCCAGCAGCCGGCTGGCTAATGAGCAGTTCTTC
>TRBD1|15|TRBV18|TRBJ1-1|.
CASSPGRDRNTEAFF
TGTGCCAGCTCACCCGGCCGGGACAGGAACACTGAAGCTTTCTTT
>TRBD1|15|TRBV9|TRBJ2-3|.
CASSVGQGGADTQYF
TGTGCCAGCAGCGTAGGACAAGGGGGCGCAGATACGCAGTATTTT
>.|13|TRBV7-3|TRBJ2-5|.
CASSLRQGETQYF
TGTGCCAGCAGCTTAAGGCAGGGGGAGACCCAGTACTTC
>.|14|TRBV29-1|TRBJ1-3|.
CSVSPGGSGNTIYF
TGCAGCGTTAGTCCGGGGGGCTCTGGAAACACCATATATTTT
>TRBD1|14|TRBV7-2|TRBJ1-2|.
CASSPRDRTYGYTF
TGTGCCAGCAGCCCCCGGGACAGGACCTATGGCTACACCTTC
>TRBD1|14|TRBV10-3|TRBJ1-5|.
CAISSGQPYQPQHF
TGTGCCATCAGTTCGGGACAGCCATATCAGCCCCAGCATTTT
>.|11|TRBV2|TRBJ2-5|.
CASSGSQTQYF
TGTGCCAGCAGTGGGTCCCAGACCCAGTACTTC
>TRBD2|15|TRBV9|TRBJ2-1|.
CASSEGLAPRGEQFF
TGTGCCAGCAGCGAGGGACTAGCCCCCAGGGGTGAGCAGTTCTTC
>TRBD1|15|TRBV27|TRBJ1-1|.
CASSLGTAMNTEAFF
TGTGCCAGCTCCCTCGGGACAGCCATGAACACTGAAGCTTTCTTT
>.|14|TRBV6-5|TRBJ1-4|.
CASSAWGGNEKLFF
TGTGCCAGCAGCGCCTGGGGGGGTAATGAAAAACTGTTTTTT
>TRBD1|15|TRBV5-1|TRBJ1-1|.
CASSFGQGDDTEAFF
TGCGCCAGCAGCTTCGGGCAGGGGGACGACACTGAAGCTTTCTTT